Sequencing of this T cell receptor beta chain was carried out in a study of cytomegalovirus exposure and HLA in healthy donors. CDR3 size: 14 residues. Germline V lookup: CDR1 SGHTA, CDR2 FQGNSA. The germline V and J ends were trimmed by 4 bases and 1 base, with 9 bases remaining between them. General observations from the study: Cytomegalovirus association was listed for 150 to 200 TCR beta chains. TCR sequences were mostly rare, though some public TCRs occurred in many donors.

Libraries were prepared by immunoSEQ multiplex PCR; TCRdb keeps only in-frame clonotypes and omits some of them. The sample records over 150,000 clones, 86% being singletons. A word on this clone: Antigen unknown.

V usage is TRBV7-2 and J usage is TRBJ2-3; D gene ambiguous. Sequencing used PBMCs. This receptor was taken from a human donor in good health. The DNA of the CDR3 is TGTGCCAGCAGCTGGGTCGCGGGCACAGATACGCAGTATTTT. This codes for CASSWVAGTDTQYF.